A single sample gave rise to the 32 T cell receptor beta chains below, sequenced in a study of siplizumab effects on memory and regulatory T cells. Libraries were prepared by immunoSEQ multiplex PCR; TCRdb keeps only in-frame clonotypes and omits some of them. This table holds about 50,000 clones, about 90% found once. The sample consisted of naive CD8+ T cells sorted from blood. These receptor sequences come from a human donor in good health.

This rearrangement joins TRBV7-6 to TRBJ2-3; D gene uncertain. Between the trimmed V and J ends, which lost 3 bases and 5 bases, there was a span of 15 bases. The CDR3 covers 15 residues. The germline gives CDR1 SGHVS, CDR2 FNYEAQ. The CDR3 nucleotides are TGTGCCAGCAGCTTTCTGAGCCTATCGGGAGATACGCAGTATTTT. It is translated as CASSFLSLSGDTQYF.

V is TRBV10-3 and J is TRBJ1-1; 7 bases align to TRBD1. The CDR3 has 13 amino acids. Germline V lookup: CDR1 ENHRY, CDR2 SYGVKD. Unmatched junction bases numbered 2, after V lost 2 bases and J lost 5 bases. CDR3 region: CAISELTGTEAFF. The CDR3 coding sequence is TGTGCCATCAGTGAGCTGACAGGGACTGAAGCTTTCTTT.

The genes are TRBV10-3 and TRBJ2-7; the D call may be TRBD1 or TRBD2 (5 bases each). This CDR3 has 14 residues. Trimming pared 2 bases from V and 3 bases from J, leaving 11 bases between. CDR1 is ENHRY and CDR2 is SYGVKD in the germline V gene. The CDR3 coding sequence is TGTGCCATCAGTGAGGCCGGGGACGGCTACGAGCAGTACTTC. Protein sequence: CAISEAGDGYEQYF.

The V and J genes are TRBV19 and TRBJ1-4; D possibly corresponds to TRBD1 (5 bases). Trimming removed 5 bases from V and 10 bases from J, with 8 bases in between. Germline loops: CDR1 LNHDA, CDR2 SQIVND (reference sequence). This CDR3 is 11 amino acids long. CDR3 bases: TGTGCCAGTAGTCTGGGGGGAAAACTGTTTTTT. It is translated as CASSLGGKLFF.

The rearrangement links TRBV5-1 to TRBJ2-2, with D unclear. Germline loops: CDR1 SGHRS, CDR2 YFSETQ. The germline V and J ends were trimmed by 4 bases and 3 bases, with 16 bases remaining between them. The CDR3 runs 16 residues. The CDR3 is CASSRSPGLHTGELFF. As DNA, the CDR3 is TGCGCCAGCAGCCGGTCGCCGGGCTTGCACACCGGGGAGCTGTTTTTT.

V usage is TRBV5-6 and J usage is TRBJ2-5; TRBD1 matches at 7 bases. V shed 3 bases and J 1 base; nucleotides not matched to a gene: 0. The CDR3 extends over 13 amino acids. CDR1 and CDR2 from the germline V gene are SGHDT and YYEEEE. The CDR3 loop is CASSWDSQETQYF. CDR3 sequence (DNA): TGTGCCAGCAGCTGGGACAGCCAAGAGACCCAGTACTTC.

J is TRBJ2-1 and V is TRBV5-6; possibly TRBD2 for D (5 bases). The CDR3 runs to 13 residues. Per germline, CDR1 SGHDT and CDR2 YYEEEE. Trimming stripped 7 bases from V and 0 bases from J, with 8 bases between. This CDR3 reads CASRSGSYNEQFF. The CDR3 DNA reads TGTGCCAGCCGGAGCGGCTCCTACAATGAGCAGTTCTTC.

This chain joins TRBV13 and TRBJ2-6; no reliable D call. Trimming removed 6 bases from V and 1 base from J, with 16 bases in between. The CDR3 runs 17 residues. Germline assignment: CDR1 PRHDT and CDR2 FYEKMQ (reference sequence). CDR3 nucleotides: TGTGCCAGCAGTCCAGTCCGGGCCGGATCTGGGGCCAACGTCCTGACTTTC. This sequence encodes CASSPVRAGSGANVLTF.

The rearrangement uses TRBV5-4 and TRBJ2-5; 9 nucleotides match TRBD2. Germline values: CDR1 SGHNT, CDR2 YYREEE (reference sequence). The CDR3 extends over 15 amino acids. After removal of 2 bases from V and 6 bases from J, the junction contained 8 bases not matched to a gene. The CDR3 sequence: CASSFERGVLKTQYF. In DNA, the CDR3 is TGTGCCAGCAGCTTTGAGCGGGGGGTTCTGAAGACCCAGTACTTC.

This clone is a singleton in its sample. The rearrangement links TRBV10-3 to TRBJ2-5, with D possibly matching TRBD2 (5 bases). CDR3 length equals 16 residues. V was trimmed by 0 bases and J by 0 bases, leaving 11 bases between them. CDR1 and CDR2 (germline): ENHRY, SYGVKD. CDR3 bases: TGTGCCATCAGTGAGTCTCGGACGGGGTACCAAGAGACCCAGTACTTC. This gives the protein CAISESRTGYQETQYF.

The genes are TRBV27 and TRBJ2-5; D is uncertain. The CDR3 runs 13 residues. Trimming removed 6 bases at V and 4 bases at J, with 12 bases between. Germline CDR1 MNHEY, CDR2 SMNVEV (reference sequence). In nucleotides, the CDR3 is TGTGCCAGCAGCCGTAGTGTGGGAGAGACCCAGTACTTC. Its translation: CASSRSVGETQYF.

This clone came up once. The CDR3 sequence is CASSLSPPPKFYGYTF. The CDR3, as DNA: TGTGCCAGCAGCCTATCTCCTCCCCCTAAGTTCTATGGCTACACCTTC. The chain recombines TRBV13 with TRBJ1-2; D uncertain. CDR3 size: 16 residues. CDR1 and CDR2 (germline): PRHDT, FYEKMQ (reference sequence). Trimming cost V 5 bases and J 4 bases, with 20 bases left between them.

This CDR3 is CASSLQGEGEKLFF. CDR3 DNA: TGTGCCAGCAGTTTACAGGGGGAGGGTGAAAAACTGTTTTTT. The V and J genes are TRBV6-6 and TRBJ1-4; 8 bases are a match to TRBD1. Germline V gene lookup returns CDR1 MNHNY and CDR2 SVGAGI (reference sequence). There are 14 residues in the CDR3. Trimming at V came to 4 bases and at J to 7 bases, leaving 5 bases not matched to a gene.

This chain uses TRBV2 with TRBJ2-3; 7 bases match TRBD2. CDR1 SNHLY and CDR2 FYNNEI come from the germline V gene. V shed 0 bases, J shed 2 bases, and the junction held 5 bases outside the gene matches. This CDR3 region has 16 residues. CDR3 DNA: TGTGCCAGCAGTGAAGCTTTCAGGGACTACACAGATACGCAGTATTTT. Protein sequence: CASSEAFRDYTDTQYF.

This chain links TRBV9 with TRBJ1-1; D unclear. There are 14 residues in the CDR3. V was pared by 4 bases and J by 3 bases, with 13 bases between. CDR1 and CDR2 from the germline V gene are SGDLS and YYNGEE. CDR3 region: CASSQLNRDTEAFF. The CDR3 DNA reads TGTGCCAGCAGCCAGCTTAATAGGGACACTGAAGCTTTCTTT. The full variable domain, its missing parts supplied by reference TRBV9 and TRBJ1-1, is DSGVTQTPKHLITATGQRVTLRCSPRSGDLSVYWYQQSLDQGLQFLIQYYNGEERAKGNILERFSAQQFPDLHSELNLSSLELGDSALYFCASSQLNRDTEAFFGQGTRLTVV.

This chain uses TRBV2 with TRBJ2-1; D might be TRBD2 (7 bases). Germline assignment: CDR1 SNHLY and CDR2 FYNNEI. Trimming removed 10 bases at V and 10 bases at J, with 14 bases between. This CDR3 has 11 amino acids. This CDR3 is CATQGGDEQFF. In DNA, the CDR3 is TGTGCCACCCAAGGGGGGGACGAGCAGTTCTTC.

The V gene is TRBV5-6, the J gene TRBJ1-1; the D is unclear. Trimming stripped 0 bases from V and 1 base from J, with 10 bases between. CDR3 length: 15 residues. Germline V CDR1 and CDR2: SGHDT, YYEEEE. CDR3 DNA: TGTGCCAGCAGCTTGGTGAGGGCTTCGAACACTGAAGCTTTCTTT. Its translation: CASSLVRASNTEAFF. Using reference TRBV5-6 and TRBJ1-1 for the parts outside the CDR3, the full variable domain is DAGVTQSPTHLIKTRGQQVTLRCSPKSGHDTVSWYQQALGQGPQFIFQYYEEEERQRGNFPDRFSGHQFPNYSSELNVNALLLGDSALYLCASSLVRASNTEAFFGQGTRLTVV.

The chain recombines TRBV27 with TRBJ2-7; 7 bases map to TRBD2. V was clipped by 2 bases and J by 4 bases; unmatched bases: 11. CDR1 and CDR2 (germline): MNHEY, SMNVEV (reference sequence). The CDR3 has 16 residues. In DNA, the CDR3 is TGTGCCAGCAGTTTACTTGCGGGAGATCCTCTTTACGAGCAGTACTTC. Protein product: CASSLLAGDPLYEQYF.

CDR3 nucleotide sequence: TGTGCCAGCAGCTTACTAGCGGACCAAGAGACCCAGTACTTC. It encodes CASSLLADQETQYF. V gene TRBV5-6 combines with J gene TRBJ2-5; TRBD2 matches at 8 bases. Looked up from germline, CDR1 is SGHDT and CDR2 is YYEEEE. This CDR3 has 14 residues. V gave up 2 bases and J gave up 0 bases; unmatched junction bases: 0.

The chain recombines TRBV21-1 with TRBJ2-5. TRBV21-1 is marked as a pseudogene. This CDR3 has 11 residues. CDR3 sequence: CASSFWETQYF. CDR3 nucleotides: TGTGCCAGCAGCTTCTGGGAGACCCAGTACTTC.

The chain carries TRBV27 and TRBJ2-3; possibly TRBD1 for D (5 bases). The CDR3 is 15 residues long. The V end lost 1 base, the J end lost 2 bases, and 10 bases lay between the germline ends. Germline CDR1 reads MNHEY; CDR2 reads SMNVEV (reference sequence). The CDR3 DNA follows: TGTGCCAGCAGTTTATTGGGCAGGGTCACAGATACGCAGTATTTT. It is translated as CASSLLGRVTDTQYF.

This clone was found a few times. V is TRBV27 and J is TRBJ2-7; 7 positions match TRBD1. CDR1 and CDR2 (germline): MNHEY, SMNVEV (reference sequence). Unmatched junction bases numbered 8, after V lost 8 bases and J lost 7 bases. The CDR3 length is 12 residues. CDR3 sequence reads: CASGLQGREQYF. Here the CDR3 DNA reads TGTGCCAGCGGTCTACAGGGGCGGGAGCAGTACTTC.

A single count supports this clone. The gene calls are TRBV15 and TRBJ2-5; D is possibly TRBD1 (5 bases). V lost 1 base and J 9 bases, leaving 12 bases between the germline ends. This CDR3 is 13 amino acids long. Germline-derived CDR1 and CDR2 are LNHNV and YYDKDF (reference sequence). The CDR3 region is CATSRGPQGAQYF. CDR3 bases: TGTGCCACCAGCAGAGGACCCCAAGGGGCCCAGTACTTC. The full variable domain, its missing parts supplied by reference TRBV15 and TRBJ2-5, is DAMVIQNPRYQVTQFGKPVTLSCSQTLNHNVMYWYQQKSSQAPKLLFHYYDKDFNNEADTPDNFQSRRPNTSFCFLDIRSPGLGDTAMYLCATSRGPQGAQYFGPGTRLLVL.

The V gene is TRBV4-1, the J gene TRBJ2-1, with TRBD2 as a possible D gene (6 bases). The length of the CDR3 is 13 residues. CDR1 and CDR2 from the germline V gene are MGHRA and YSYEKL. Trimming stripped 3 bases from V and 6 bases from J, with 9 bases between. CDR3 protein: CASSHAGGNEQFF. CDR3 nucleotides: TGCGCCAGCAGCCACGCCGGGGGCAATGAGCAGTTCTTC.

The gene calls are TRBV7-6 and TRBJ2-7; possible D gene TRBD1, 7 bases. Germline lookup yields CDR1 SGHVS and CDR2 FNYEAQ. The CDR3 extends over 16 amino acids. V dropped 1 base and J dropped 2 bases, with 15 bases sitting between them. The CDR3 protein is CASSLVVQGGAYEQYF. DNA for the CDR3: TGTGCCAGCAGCTTAGTAGTCCAGGGGGGAGCCTACGAGCAGTACTTC.

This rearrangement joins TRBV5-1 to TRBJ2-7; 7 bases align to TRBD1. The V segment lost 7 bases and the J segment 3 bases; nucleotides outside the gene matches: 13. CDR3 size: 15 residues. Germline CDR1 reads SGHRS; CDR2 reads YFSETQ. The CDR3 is CASGWTGDDFYEQYF. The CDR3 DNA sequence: TGCGCCAGCGGCTGGACAGGCGATGATTTCTACGAGCAGTACTTC. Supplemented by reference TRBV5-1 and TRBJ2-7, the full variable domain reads KAGVTQTPRYLIKTRGQQVTLSCSPISGHRSVSWYQQTPGQGLQFLFEYFSETQRNKGNFPGRFSGRQFSNSRSEMNVSTLELGDSALYLCASGWTGDDFYEQYFGPGTRLTVT.

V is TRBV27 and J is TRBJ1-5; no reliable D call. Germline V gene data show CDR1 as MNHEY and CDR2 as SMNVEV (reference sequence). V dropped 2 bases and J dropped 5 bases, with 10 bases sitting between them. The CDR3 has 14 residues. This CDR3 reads CASSLVLGYQPQHF. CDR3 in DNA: TGTGCCAGCAGTTTAGTCTTGGGATATCAGCCCCAGCATTTT.

The CDR3 here is CASSPTFSGDTYEQYF. The CDR3 DNA follows: TGTGCCAGCAGCCCCACGTTCAGCGGGGACACCTACGAGCAGTACTTC. The J gene is TRBJ2-7, the V gene TRBV7-3; D is perhaps TRBD2 (7 bases). Germline V lookup: CDR1 SGHTA, CDR2 FQGTGA. Trimming removed 5 bases from V and 2 bases from J, with 19 bases in between. There are 16 residues in the CDR3.

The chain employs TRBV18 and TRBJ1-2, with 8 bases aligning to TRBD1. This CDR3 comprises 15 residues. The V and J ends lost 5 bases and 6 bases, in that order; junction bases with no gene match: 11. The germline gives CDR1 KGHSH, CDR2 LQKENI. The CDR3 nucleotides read TGTGCCAGCTCATTCGCAGACAGGGGCTCCGATGGCTACACCTTC. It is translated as CASSFADRGSDGYTF.

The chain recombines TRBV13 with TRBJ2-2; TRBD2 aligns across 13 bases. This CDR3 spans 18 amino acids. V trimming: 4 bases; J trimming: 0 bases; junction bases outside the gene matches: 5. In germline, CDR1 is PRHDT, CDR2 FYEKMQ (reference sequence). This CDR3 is CASSSLTSGGPNTGELFF. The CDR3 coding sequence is TGTGCCAGCAGCTCCTTGACTAGCGGGGGGCCGAACACCGGGGAGCTGTTTTTT.

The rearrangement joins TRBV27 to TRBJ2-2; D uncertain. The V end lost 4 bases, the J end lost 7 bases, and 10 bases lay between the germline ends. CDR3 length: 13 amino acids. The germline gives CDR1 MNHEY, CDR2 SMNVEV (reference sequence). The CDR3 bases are TGTGCCAGCAGTTCATTACCTAGCGGGGAGCTGTTTTTT. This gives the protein CASSSLPSGELFF.

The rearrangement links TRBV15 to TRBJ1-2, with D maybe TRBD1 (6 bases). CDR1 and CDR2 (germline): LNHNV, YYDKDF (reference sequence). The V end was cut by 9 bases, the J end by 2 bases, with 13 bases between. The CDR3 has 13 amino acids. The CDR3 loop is CATGDNLNYGYTF. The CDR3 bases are TGTGCCACTGGGGACAACCTCAACTATGGCTACACCTTC.